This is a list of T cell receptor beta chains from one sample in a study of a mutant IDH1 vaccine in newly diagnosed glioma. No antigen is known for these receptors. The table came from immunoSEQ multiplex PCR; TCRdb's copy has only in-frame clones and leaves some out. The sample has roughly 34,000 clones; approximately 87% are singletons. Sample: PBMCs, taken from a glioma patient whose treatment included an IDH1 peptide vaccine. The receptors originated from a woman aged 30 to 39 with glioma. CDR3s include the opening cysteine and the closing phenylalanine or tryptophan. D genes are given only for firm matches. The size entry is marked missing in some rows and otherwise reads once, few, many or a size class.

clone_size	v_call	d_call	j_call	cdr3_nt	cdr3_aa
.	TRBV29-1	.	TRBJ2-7	TGCAGCGGCCGGGACCACGGCCACGAGCAGTACTTC	CSGRDHGHEQYF
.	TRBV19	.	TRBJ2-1	TGTGCCAGTACGACCCGGGGGCAGGGGTCGACTGAGCAGTTCTTC	CASTTRGQGSTEQFF
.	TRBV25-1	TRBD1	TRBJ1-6	TGTGCCAGCAGTGAGGGACAGGGCAATTCACCCCTCCACTTT	CASSEGQGNSPLHF
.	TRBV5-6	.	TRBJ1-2	TGTGCCAGCAGCTTGGGGGGTAACTATGGCTACACCTTC	CASSLGGNYGYTF
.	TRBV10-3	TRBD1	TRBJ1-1	TGTGCCATCAGTGAGCTCCAGGGGGCCGGGGAAGCTTTCTTT	CAISELQGAGEAFF
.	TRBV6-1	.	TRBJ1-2	TGTGCCAGCAGTTTTGGACGCAGACTCTATGGCTACACCTTC	CASSFGRRLYGYTF
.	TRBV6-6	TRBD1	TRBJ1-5	TGTGCCAGCAGTAAGGGGACAGGGAGTCAGCCCCAGCATTTT	CASSKGTGSQPQHF
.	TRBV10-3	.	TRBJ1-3	TGTGCCATCAGTTCAGGGGAAAGGCCCATATATTTT	CAISSGERPIYF
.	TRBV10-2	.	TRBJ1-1	TGCGCCAGCACCTTATCGGGGGGGACTGAAGCTTTCTTT	CASTLSGGTEAFF
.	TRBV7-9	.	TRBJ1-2	TGTGCCAGCAGCTTAGGGGGGGTTGGCTACACCTTC	CASSLGGVGYTF
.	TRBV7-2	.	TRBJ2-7	TGTGCCAGCAGCGAAACAAGGGGTGGTTGGTCCTACGAGCAGTACTTC	CASSETRGGWSYEQYF
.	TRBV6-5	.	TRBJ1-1	TGTGCCAGCACGGAGACAAAGAACACTGAAGCTTTCTTT	CASTETKNTEAFF
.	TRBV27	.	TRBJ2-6	TGTGCCAGCAGTTCCCGACAGATGGGGAGCCCGTCTGGGGCCAACGTCCTGACTTTC	CASSSRQMGSPSGANVLTF
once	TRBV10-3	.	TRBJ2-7	TGTGCCATCAGTGAAGTAGAGGGTTTAAACTACGAGCAGTACTTC	CAISEVEGLNYEQYF
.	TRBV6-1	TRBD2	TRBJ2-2	TGTGCCAGCAGTCCCGGGACTAGCTGGACCGGGGAGCTGTTTTTT	CASSPGTSWTGELFF
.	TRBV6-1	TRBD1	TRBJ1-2	TGTGCCAGCAGTGAACAGGGGGGCGACTATGGCTACACCTTC	CASSEQGGDYGYTF
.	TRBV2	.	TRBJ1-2	TGTGCCAGCAGTGGGATGTTGTACCCCGGCTTC	CASSGMLYPGF
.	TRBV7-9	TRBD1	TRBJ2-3	TGTGCCAGCAGCTCGGGACAGGGGATAGGAGATACGCAGTATTTT	CASSSGQGIGDTQYF
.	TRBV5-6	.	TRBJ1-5	TGTGCCAGCAGCTTGTGGGTCAATAGCAATCAGCCCCAGCATTTT	CASSLWVNSNQPQHF
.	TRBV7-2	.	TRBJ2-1	TGTGCCAGCAGCTTAGCGTTTTCCGAGGAGTATGAGCAGTTCTTC	CASSLAFSEEYEQFF
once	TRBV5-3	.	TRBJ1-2	TGTGCCAGATCGTTAGGCAGGTTCCACGGCTACACCTTC	CARSLGRFHGYTF
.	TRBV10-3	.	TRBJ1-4	TGTGCCATCAGTCAGGGGACAACTAATGAAAAACTGTTTTTT	CAISQGTTNEKLFF
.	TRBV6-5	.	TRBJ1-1	TGTGCCAGCAGCCCGTTTCAGGGGAACACTGAAGCTTTCTTT	CASSPFQGNTEAFF
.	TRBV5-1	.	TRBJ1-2	TGCGCCAGCTCATTGGGGTCCTCTTTCTATGGCTACACCTTC	CASSLGSSFYGYTF
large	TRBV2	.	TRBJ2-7	TGTGCCAGCAGCGTAAGAGACTACGAGCAGTACTTC	CASSVRDYEQYF
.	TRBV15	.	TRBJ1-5	TGTGCCACCAGCAGAGAACCGACAGAGTATAGCAATCAGCCCCAGCATTTT	CATSREPTEYSNQPQHF
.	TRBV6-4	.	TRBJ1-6	TGTGCCAGCAGTGAGTCCTGGAATTCACCCCTCCACTTT	CASSESWNSPLHF
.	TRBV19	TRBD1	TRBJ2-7	TGTGCCAGTAGTATTTCAGGGACAGGGGCCTACGAGCAGTACTTC	CASSISGTGAYEQYF
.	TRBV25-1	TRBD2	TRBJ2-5	TGTGCCAGCACCGCGCGGGGGGTAGAGACCCAGTACTTC	CASTARGVETQYF
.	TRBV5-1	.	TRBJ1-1	TGCGCCAGCAGCTTGATGGTGAACACTGAAGCTTTCTTT	CASSLMVNTEAFF
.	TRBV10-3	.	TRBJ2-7	TGTGCCATCAGTGAGTCTCACGAGCAGTACTTC	CAISESHEQYF
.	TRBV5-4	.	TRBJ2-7	TGTGCCAGCAGCTTGCTAGGGGAGCAGTACTTC	CASSLLGEQYF
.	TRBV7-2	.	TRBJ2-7	TGTGCCAGCAGCCCCAGGGGCCCCTCCTACGAGCAGTACTTC	CASSPRGPSYEQYF